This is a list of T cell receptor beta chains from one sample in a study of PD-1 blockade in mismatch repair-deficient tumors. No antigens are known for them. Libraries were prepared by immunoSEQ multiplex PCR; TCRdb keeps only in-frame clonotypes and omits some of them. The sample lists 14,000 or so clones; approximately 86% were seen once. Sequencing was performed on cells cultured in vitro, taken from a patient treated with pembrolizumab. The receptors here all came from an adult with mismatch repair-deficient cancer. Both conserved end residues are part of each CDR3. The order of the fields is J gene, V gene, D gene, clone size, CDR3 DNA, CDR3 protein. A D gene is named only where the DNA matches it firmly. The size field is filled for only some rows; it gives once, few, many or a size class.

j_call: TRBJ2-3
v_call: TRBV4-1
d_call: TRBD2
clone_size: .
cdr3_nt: TGCGCCAGCAGCCAAGCCTTGACTAGCGGGAGATCGTATACGCAGTATTTT
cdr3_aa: CASSQALTSGRSYTQYF

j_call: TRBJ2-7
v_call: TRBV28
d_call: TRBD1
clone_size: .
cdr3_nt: TGTGCCAGCAGTTTATCTAGGCGACAGGGGGCTTTCTCCTACGAGCAGTACTTC
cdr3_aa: CASSLSRRQGAFSYEQYF

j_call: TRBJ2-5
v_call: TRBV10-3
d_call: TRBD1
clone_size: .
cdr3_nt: TGTGCCATCAGTGGGGACAGCGAGACCCAGTACTTC
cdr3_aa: CAISGDSETQYF

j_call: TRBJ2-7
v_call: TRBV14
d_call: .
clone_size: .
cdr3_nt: TGTGCCAGCAGCCACGCAGGGGTTAGCTCCTACGAGCAGTACTTC
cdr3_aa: CASSHAGVSSYEQYF

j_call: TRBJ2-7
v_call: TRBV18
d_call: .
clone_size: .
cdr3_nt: TGTGCCAGCTCACCACCGCGAGGGGTGGCCACCTACGAGCAGTACTTC
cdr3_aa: CASSPPRGVATYEQYF

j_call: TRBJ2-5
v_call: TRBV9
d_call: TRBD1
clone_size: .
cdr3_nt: TGTGCCAGCAGCGCCACAGGGGGTTACCAAGAGACCCAGTACTTC
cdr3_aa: CASSATGGYQETQYF

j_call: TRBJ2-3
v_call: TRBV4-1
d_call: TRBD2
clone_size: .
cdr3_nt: TGCGCCAGCAGCCAAGAAGGGCTAGCGGGAGAAGATACGCAGTATTTT
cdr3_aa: CASSQEGLAGEDTQYF

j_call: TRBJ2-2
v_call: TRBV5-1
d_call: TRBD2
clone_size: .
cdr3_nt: TGCGCCAGCAGCTTGGAAGGGACTAGCCGCTACACCGGGGAGCTGTTTTTT
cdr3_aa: CASSLEGTSRYTGELFF

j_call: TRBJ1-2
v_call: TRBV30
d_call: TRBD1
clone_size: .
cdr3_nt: TGTGCCTGGAGTGAGACAGGGGGGTTGAACGGCTACACCTTC
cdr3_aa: CAWSETGGLNGYTF

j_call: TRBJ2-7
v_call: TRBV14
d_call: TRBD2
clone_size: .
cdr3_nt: TGTGCCAGCAGCCCAGCCACCCTGTCGCTAGCGGGAGCCTACGAGCAGTACTTC
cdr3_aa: CASSPATLSLAGAYEQYF

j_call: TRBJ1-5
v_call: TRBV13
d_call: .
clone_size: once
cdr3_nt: TGTGCCAGCAGCTTGGGGCGGAGGGGCAATCAGCCCCAGCATTTT
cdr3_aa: CASSLGRRGNQPQHF

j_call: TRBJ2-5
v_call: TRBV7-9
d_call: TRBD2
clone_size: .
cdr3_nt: TGTGCCAGCAGCTCCAGTGGGACTAGGAATAGAGAGACCCAGTACTTC
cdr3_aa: CASSSSGTRNRETQYF

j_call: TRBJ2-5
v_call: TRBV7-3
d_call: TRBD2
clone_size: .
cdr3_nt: TGTGCCAGCAGCTTAACGAACTTAGCGGGAGGGCAAGAGACCCAGTACTTC
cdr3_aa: CASSLTNLAGGQETQYF

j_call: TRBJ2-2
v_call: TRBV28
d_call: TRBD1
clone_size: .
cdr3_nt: TGTGCCAGCAGTTTTAGGGACAGGAACACCGGGGAGCTGTTTTTT
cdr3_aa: CASSFRDRNTGELFF

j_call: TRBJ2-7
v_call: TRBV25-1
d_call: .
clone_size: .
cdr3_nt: TGTGCCAGCAGTAGTACAGGGAGCGGAAACCTCTACGAGCAGTACTTC
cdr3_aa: CASSSTGSGNLYEQYF

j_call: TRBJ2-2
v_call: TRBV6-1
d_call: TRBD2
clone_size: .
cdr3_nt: TGTGCCAGCAGTGAAGGGACGGGAGGTCACACCGGGGAGCTGTTTTTT
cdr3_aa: CASSEGTGGHTGELFF

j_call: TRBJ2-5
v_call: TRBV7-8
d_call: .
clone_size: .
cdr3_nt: TGTGCCAGCAGCCGCAAAGGGGGGGAGACCCAGTACTTC
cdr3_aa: CASSRKGGETQYF

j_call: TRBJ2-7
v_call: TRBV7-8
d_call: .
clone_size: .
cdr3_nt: TGTGCCAGCAGCCAAACTACGATCCCCTTGTACGAGCAGTACTTC
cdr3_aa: CASSQTTIPLYEQYF

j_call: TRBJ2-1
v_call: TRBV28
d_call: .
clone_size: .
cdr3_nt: TGTGCCAGCAGTTTGGCCGGCCCCTCCTACAATGAGCAGTTCTTC
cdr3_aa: CASSLAGPSYNEQFF

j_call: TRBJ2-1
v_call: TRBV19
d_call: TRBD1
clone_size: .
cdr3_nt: TGTGCCAGTAGTGTGACAGGGGTAAGTGACAATGAGCAGTTCTTC
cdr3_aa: CASSVTGVSDNEQFF

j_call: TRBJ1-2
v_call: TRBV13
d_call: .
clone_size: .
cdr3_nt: TGTGCCAGCAGCACCAGGGGTTATGGCTACACCTTC
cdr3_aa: CASSTRGYGYTF

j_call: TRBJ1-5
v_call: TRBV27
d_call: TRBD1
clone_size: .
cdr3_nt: TGTGCCAGCAGTCCAACCACAGGGGAGAGGCAGCCCCAGCATTTT
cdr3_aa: CASSPTTGERQPQHF

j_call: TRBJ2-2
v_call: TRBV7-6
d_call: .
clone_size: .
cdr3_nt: TGTGCCAGCAGCTTAGGGGCTTTTGGAGGGGAGCTGTTTTTT
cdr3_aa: CASSLGAFGGELFF

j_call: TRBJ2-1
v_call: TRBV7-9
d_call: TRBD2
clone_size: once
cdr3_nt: TGTGCCAGCAGCTCCGAAGGTTTCCTAGCGGGAGAAGAGGAGCAGTTCTTC
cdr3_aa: CASSSEGFLAGEEEQFF

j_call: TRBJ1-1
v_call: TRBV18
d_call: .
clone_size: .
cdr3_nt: TGTGCCAGCTCAAACCCCGGCGGGGACACTGAAGCTTTCTTT
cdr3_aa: CASSNPGGDTEAFF

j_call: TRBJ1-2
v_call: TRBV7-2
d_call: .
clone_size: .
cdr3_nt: TGTGCCAGCAGCCCGGGGCGAAGGGGCGACTATGGCTACACCTTC
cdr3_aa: CASSPGRRGDYGYTF

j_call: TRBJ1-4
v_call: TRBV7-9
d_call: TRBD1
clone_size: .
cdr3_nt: TGTGCCGGGACAGGAAATTTTAATGAAAAACTGTTTTTT
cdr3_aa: CAGTGNFNEKLFF

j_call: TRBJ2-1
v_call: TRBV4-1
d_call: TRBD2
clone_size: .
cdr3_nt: TGCGCCAGCAGCCAAGATCTTCGCGGGAGGGGCGACAATGAGCAGTTCTTC
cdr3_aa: CASSQDLRGRGDNEQFF

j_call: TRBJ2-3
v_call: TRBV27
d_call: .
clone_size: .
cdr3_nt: TGTGCCACCAGTGGTCCGGGAGTCCCGAGCACAGATACGCAGTATTTT
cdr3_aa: CATSGPGVPSTDTQYF

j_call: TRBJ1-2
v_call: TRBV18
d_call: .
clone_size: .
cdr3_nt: TGTGCCAGCTCACCACTCGACAGTTCAGCTAACTATGGCTACACCTTC
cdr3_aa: CASSPLDSSANYGYTF

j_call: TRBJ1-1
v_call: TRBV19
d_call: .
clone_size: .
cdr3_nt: TGTGCCAGTAGGGGGATCAGGACTGAAGCTTTCTTT
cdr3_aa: CASRGIRTEAFF

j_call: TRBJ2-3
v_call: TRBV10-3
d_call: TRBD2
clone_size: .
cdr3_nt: TGTGCCAGCCAGCGGGAGGGAAGCACAGATACGCAGTATTTT
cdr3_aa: CASQREGSTDTQYF

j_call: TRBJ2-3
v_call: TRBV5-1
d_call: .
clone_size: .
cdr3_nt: TGCGCCAGCAGCTTGGCTAAGAGCACAGATACGCAGTATTTT
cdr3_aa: CASSLAKSTDTQYF

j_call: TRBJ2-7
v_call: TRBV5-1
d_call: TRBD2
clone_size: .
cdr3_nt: TGCGCCAGCAGCCCAAGGACTAGCGGGGCCTCCTACGAGCAGTACTTC
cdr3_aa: CASSPRTSGASYEQYF

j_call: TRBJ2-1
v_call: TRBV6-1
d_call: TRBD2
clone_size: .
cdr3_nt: TGTGCCAGCAGTGAAAGAGGGACTAGCGGGTACAATGAGCAGTTCTTC
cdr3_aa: CASSERGTSGYNEQFF

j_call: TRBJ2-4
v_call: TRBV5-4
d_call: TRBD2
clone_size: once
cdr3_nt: TGTGCCAGCAGCTTGAAGGCGTTAGCGGGAGGGAAAAACATTCAGTACTTC
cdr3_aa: CASSLKALAGGKNIQYF

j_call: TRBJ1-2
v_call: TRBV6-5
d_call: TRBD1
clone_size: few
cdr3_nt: TGTGCCAGCAGTTACTCACAGGGGAACTATGGCTACACCTTC
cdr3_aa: CASSYSQGNYGYTF

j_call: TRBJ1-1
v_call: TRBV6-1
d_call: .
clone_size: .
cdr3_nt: TGTGCCAGCAAGCTGGACCTCATTGAAGCTTTCTTT
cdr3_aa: CASKLDLIEAFF

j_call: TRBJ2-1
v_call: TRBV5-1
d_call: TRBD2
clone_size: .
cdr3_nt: TGCGCCAGCAGCCTAGCGGGAGGGCAATACAATGAGCAGTTCTTC
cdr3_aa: CASSLAGGQYNEQFF

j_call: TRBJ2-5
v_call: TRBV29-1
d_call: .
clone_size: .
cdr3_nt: TGCAGCGTTGAAGATCCGAAGGGGAGGGCTAGGGGGGAGACCCAGTACTTC
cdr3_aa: CSVEDPKGRARGETQYF

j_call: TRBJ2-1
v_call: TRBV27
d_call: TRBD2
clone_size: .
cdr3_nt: TGTGCCAGCAGTGTTTCGACTAGCGGGAGCTCCTACAATGAGCAGTTCTTC
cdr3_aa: CASSVSTSGSSYNEQFF

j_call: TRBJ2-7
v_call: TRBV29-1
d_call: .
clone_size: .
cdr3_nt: TGCAGCGTTGAGGACGGTATCTCCTACGAGCAGTACTTC
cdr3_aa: CSVEDGISYEQYF

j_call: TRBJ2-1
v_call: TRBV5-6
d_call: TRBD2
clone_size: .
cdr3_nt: TGTGCCAGCAGCTTGGACGGGAGGGCCTACAATGAGCAGTTCTTC
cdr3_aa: CASSLDGRAYNEQFF

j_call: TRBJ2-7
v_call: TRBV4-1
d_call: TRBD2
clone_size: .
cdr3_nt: TGCGCCAGCAGCCAAGAGATAGCGGGGGGCTACGAGCAGTACTTC
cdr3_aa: CASSQEIAGGYEQYF

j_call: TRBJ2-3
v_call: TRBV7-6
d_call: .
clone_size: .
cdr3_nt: TGTGCCAGCAGCCCCGGACAGAGCACAGATACGCAGTATTTT
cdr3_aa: CASSPGQSTDTQYF

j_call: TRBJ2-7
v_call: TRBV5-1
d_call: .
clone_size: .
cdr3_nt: TGCGCCAGCAGCCCCGGGACGGAGCCTCACGAGCAGTACTTC
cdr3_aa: CASSPGTEPHEQYF

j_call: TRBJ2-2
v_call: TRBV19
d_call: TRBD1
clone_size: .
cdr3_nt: TGTGCCAGTAGTATCGGACAGGGGGCCGTAGGGGAGCTGTTTTTT
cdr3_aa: CASSIGQGAVGELFF

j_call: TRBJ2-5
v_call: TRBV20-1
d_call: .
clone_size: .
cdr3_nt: TGCAGTGCTACAGGGGAGACCCAGTACTTC
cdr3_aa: CSATGETQYF

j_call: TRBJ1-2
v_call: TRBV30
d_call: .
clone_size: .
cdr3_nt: TGTGCCTGGAAAATACCGGGAAACTATGGCTACACCTTC
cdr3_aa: CAWKIPGNYGYTF

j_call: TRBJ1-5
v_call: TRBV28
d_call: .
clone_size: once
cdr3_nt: TGTGCCAGCAGTTTTGGGGGGGCAGGGAATCAGCCCCAGCATTTT
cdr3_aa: CASSFGGAGNQPQHF